A selection of T cell receptor beta chains follows, all from one sample in a study of blood T cell repertoires in COVID-19. The table came from immunoSEQ multiplex PCR; TCRdb's copy has only in-frame clones and leaves some out. The sample gives over 90,000 clones, around 86% of which show up once; 3% to 4% is in the top ten. Sequencing was carried out using peripheral blood. The receptors come from a woman aged 70 to 79 with acute or convalescent COVID-19. The CDR3 runs from the conserved cysteine through the conserved F or W. D genes are given only for firm matches.

length: 15
V: TRBV29-1
D: NA
J: TRBJ2-5
CDR3: CSVEGLYRGGETQYF

length: 18
V: TRBV3-1/TRBV3-2
D: NA
J: TRBJ1-2
CDR3: CASSQAPPGRAQQYGYTF

length: 16
V: TRBV11-3
D: NA
J: TRBJ1-2
CDR3: CASSPGRTIRGYGYTF

length: 13
V: TRBV19
D: NA
J: TRBJ1-1
CDR3: CASSIKGDTEAFF

length: 12
V: TRBV28
D: NA
J: TRBJ1-2
CDR3: CASSTGNYGYTF

length: 13
V: TRBV2
D: TRBD1
J: TRBJ1-4
CDR3: CASREQGSEKLFF

length: 13
V: TRBV10-1
D: NA
J: TRBJ2-1
CDR3: CASSETFNNEQFF

length: 14
V: TRBV7-2
D: NA
J: TRBJ1-5
CDR3: CASTTKSRDQPQHF

length: 14
V: TRBV7-8
D: NA
J: TRBJ1-1
CDR3: CASSLVAGPFPAFF

length: 13
V: TRBV28
D: NA
J: TRBJ1-2
CDR3: CASTPDSRPGYTF

length: 14
V: TRBV14
D: NA
J: TRBJ1-2
CDR3: CASSQDQGSYGYTF

length: 15
V: TRBV29-1
D: TRBD1
J: TRBJ1-2
CDR3: CSAGGTGSLSYGYTF

length: 16
V: TRBV5-1
D: NA
J: TRBJ1-3
CDR3: CASSLQGLHSGNTIYF

length: 15
V: TRBV24-1
D: NA
J: TRBJ2-2
CDR3: CATGEAGKDTGELFF

length: 13
V: TRBV7-9
D: NA
J: TRBJ1-1
CDR3: CASGGNRFLEAFF

length: 11
V: TRBV28
D: NA
J: TRBJ1-1
CDR3: CASSSSSEAFF

length: 14
V: TRBV18
D: TRBD1
J: TRBJ2-3
CDR3: CASSLGQSTDTQYF

length: 13
V: TRBV5-5
D: NA
J: TRBJ1-4
CDR3: CASSFGANEKLFF

length: 14
V: TRBV6-5
D: NA
J: TRBJ2-5
CDR3: CASSYFRGAETQYF

length: 16
V: TRBV6-5
D: NA
J: TRBJ2-4
CDR3: CASSYDRRAATNIQYF

length: 13
V: TRBV11-2
D: NA
J: TRBJ2-5
CDR3: CASTSGLLVTQYF

length: 13
V: TRBV28
D: TRBD1
J: TRBJ1-2
CDR3: CASRGTGPYGYTF

length: 13
V: TRBV6-5
D: TRBD2
J: TRBJ2-5
CDR3: CASRTSGQETQYF

length: 15
V: TRBV19
D: TRBD2
J: TRBJ2-1
CDR3: CATGPRAGGLNEQFF

length: 13
V: TRBV6-1
D: NA
J: TRBJ2-7
CDR3: CASSEALGYEQYF

length: 14
V: TRBV5-5
D: TRBD2
J: TRBJ2-5
CDR3: CASSRTRQQETQYF

length: 15
V: TRBV19
D: TRBD1
J: TRBJ1-5
CDR3: CASSRTDRDNQPQHF

length: 13
V: TRBV28
D: NA
J: TRBJ2-3
CDR3: CASRRVGTDTQYF

length: 15
V: TRBV19
D: TRBD2
J: TRBJ2-5
CDR3: CASSFGGAGMETQYF

length: 15
V: TRBV7-9
D: NA
J: TRBJ1-3
CDR3: CASSLGAGPGNTIYF

length: 14
V: TRBV19
D: TRBD1
J: TRBJ1-6
CDR3: CASSDRGRNSPLHF

length: 13
V: TRBV28
D: NA
J: TRBJ1-1
CDR3: CASSLPGRPEAFF

length: 16
V: TRBV5-5
D: TRBD2
J: TRBJ2-2
CDR3: CASSLTASGNTGELFF

length: 12
V: TRBV6-1
D: NA
J: TRBJ1-5
CDR3: CASHRGGQPQHF

length: 17
V: TRBV24-1
D: TRBD2
J: TRBJ2-5
CDR3: CATSSRVGLAGQETQYF

length: 14
V: TRBV6-5
D: TRBD1
J: TRBJ2-3
CDR3: CASKPGQGTDTQYF

length: 14
V: TRBV5-6
D: TRBD1
J: TRBJ1-2
CDR3: CASSMTGVGGGYTF

length: 19
V: TRBV6-2/TRBV6-3
D: TRBD2
J: TRBJ2-3
CDR3: CASSLLGLAGGPSTDTQYF

length: 14
V: TRBV7-9
D: NA
J: TRBJ2-5
CDR3: CASSLARDQETQYF

length: 12
V: TRBV15
D: NA
J: TRBJ1-1
CDR3: CATSIAGTEAFF

length: 13
V: TRBV3-1/TRBV3-2
D: NA
J: TRBJ2-2
CDR3: CASSRRGTGELFF

length: 15
V: TRBV7-7
D: TRBD2
J: TRBJ2-2
CDR3: CASSLAGAPGGELFF

length: 13
V: TRBV30
D: NA
J: TRBJ2-7
CDR3: CAWSRGRAYEQYF

length: 15
V: TRBV25-1
D: TRBD1
J: TRBJ2-3
CDR3: CASSASGTGKDTQYF

length: 12
V: TRBV5-1
D: NA
J: TRBJ1-1
CDR3: CASRQQNTEAFF

length: 16
V: TRBV9
D: TRBD1
J: TRBJ2-1
CDR3: CASSAAGTGTYNEQFF

length: 13
V: TRBV12-3/TRBV12-4
D: NA
J: TRBJ1-5
CDR3: CASRGVGFQPQHF

length: 14
V: TRBV5-6
D: TRBD1
J: TRBJ1-1
CDR3: CASRQYRGYTEAFF